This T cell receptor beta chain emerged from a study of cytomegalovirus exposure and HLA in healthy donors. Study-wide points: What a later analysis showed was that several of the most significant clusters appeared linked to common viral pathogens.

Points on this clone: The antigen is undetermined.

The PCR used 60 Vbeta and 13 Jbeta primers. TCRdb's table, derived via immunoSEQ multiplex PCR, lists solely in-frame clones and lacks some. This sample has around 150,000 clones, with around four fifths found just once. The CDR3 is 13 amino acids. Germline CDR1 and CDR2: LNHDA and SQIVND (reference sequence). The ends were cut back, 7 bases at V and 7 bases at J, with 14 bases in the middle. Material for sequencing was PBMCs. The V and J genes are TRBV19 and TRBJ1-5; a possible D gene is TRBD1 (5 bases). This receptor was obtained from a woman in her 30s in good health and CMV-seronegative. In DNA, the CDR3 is TGTGCCAGTAAGGTGGGAGGGACCCAGCCCCAGCATTTT. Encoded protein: CASKVGGTQPQHF.